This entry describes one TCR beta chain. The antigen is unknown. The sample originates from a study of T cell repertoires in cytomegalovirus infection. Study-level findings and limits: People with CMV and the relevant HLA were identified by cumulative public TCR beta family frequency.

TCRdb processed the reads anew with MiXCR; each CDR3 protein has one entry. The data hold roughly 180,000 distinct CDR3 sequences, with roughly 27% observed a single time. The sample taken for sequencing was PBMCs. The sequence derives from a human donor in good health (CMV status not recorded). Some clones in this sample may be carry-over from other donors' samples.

The CDR3 DNA reads as TGTGCCAGCAGCCCAGACAGGGGAGGCTATGGCTACACCTTC. This sequence encodes CASSPDRGGYGYTF. The rearrangement joins TRBV11-2 to TRBJ1-2, with 8 bases that match TRBD1. Germline CDR1 SGHAT, CDR2 FQNNGV. V was clipped by 5 bases and J by 4 bases; unmatched bases: 6. CDR3 length: 14 amino acids.